Listed below are T cell receptor beta chains from one sample, sequenced in a study of T cell responses to AZD1222 COVID-19 vaccine. TCRdb's copy holds only in-frame clones and misses some; the assay was immunoSEQ multiplex PCR. Here the sample spans 90,000 to 110,000 clones, 91% being singletons. Sequencing used peripheral blood, obtained on day 0 of AZD1222 vaccination. Receptors were obtained from an adult in good health. Both conserved end residues are part of each CDR3. D genes are given only for firm matches. The size entry is marked missing in some rows and otherwise reads once, few, many or a size class.

TRBJ1-5 | NA | NA | TRBV6-1 | TGTGCCAGCAGTGAAAGGGGCAATCAGCCCCAGCATTTT | CASSERGNQPQHF
TRBJ1-2 | NA | NA | TRBV25-1 | TGTGCCAGCAGCGATACAGTGTATGTCTACACCTTC | CASSDTVYVYTF
TRBJ2-7 | NA | NA | TRBV11-2 | TGTGCCAGCAGCCCAGCAGGGTACGAGCAGTACTTC | CASSPAGYEQYF
TRBJ1-2 | TRBD1 | NA | TRBV5-1 | TGCGCCAGCAGCTCTACCAGGGGGGGATACTATGGCTACACCTTC | CASSSTRGGYYGYTF
TRBJ1-1 | NA | NA | TRBV5-8 | TGTGCCAGCAGCCCGTGGGGGGTTGGCACTGAAGCTTTCTTT | CASSPWGVGTEAFF
TRBJ1-2 | NA | NA | TRBV15 | TGTGCCACCAGGACCGGAGGGGGGGCCCCTTATGGCTACACCTTC | CATRTGGGAPYGYTF
TRBJ1-6 | NA | NA | TRBV3-1/TRBV3-2 | TGTGCCAGCAGCCAAGATTGGGGTTCGGATTCACCCCTCCACTTT | CASSQDWGSDSPLHF
TRBJ2-7 | NA | NA | TRBV5-1 | TGCGCCAGCAGCTTTGGGCAGGGCGACGAGCAGTACTTC | CASSFGQGDEQYF
TRBJ1-5 | NA | NA | TRBV2 | TGTGCCAGCAGCAACTCTCTCGGTAAGCCCCAGCATTTT | CASSNSLGKPQHF
TRBJ1-4 | NA | NA | TRBV27 | TGTGCCAGCAGTTTGACCGGGGAAAAACTGTTTTTT | CASSLTGEKLFF
TRBJ1-1 | NA | few | TRBV5-5 | TGTGCCAGCAGCTTGGAGGGCACGGCTTTCTTT | CASSLEGTAFF
TRBJ2-3 | TRBD2 | NA | TRBV3-1/TRBV3-2 | TGTGCCAGCAGCCTTTCACTAGCGGGAGGGGATACGCAGTATTTT | CASSLSLAGGDTQYF
TRBJ2-3 | NA | NA | TRBV2 | TGTGCCAGCGGACGGAGGGCTGGAGATACGCAGTATTTT | CASGRRAGDTQYF
TRBJ2-3 | NA | NA | TRBV3-1/TRBV3-2 | TGTGCCAGCAGCCAAGATATCGGGCAGGGAGGCACAGATACGCAGTATTTT | CASSQDIGQGGTDTQYF
TRBJ2-7 | NA | NA | TRBV5-8 | TGTGCCAGCAGCTTGGTTAGGGGCAACGAGCAGTACTTC | CASSLVRGNEQYF
TRBJ2-7 | TRBD2 | NA | TRBV10-1 | TGCGCCAGCAGTGAGGGGAGTAGCGGGAGAGGATACGAGCAGTACTTC | CASSEGSSGRGYEQYF
TRBJ2-7 | NA | NA | TRBV6-2/TRBV6-3 | TGTGCCAGCAGCCACTCCTACGAGCAGTACTTC | CASSHSYEQYF
TRBJ1-1 | NA | once | TRBV18 | TGTGCCAGCTCACCCCGGACCTTGACTTCTGGGACTGAAGCTTTCTTT | CASSPRTLTSGTEAFF
TRBJ2-3 | NA | NA | TRBV2 | TGTGCCAGCGTCGGGGACGTGACAGATACGCAGTATTTT | CASVGDVTDTQYF
TRBJ1-2 | NA | NA | TRBV11-2 | TGTGCCAGCAGCTCCCAGGGGTTGTCTGGCTACACCTTC | CASSSQGLSGYTF
TRBJ2-7 | NA | NA | TRBV27 | TGTGCCAGCAGTTTTTACGGGAGAGCTCCCTACGAGCAGTACTTC | CASSFYGRAPYEQYF
TRBJ2-2 | NA | once | TRBV6-1 | TGTGCCAGCAGTCCTCAGGAGAACACCGGGGAGCTGTTTTTT | CASSPQENTGELFF
TRBJ2-1 | NA | NA | TRBV10-3 | TGTGCCATCAGTGAGTCAGTAGCGGCCTCCTACAATGAGCAGTTCTTC | CAISESVAASYNEQFF
TRBJ2-7 | NA | NA | TRBV2 | TGTGCCGCAGAGGGAACAGCCACCTACGAGCAGTACTTC | CAAEGTATYEQYF
TRBJ2-7 | NA | NA | TRBV20-1 | TGCAGTGCTTTGCGGACCTACGAGCAGTACTTC | CSALRTYEQYF
TRBJ1-2 | NA | few | TRBV29-1 | TGCAGCGTTGACAGTTTGGGCGGCTACACCTTC | CSVDSLGGYTF
TRBJ1-3 | NA | NA | TRBV3-1/TRBV3-2 | TGTGCCAGCAGCCCCAGTTCTCTGGGATCTGGAAACACCATATATTTT | CASSPSSLGSGNTIYF
TRBJ1-5 | NA | NA | TRBV30 | TGTGCCTGGAGTTATGGGAGTGGGCAGCCCCAGCATTTT | CAWSYGSGQPQHF
TRBJ2-2 | NA | NA | TRBV27 | TGTGCCAGCAGTCCCCGTTGGGCGGGCGGGGAGCTGTTTTTT | CASSPRWAGGELFF